Listed below are T cell receptor beta chains from one sample, sequenced in a study of OX40 agonist ivuxolimab in advanced cancers. Using immunoSEQ multiplex PCR, the repertoire was profiled, and TCRdb retains in-frame clones only, with some absent. Of tens of thousands of clones listed, around four fifths are singletons. The sample consisted of CD4+ or CD8+ T cells sorted from blood, taken in a trial of the OX40 agonist ivuxolimab. These receptors were obtained from an adult with an advanced solid tumor such as melanoma, head and neck, liver or kidney cancer. Both conserved end residues are part of each CDR3. The order of the fields is V gene, J gene, clone size, CDR3 protein. Clone size appears in some rows only: once, few, many, or a class for an expanded clone.

>TRBV5-4|TRBJ2-7|-
CASSLGAGGFTEQYF
>TRBV2|TRBJ1-2|-
CASSQEPYGYTF
>TRBV18|TRBJ2-1|-
CASSPPGLAGGNEQFF
>TRBV18|TRBJ1-1|-
CASSPGVGSTEAFF
>TRBV28|TRBJ2-7|-
CASSLVLGSPYEQYF
>TRBV18|TRBJ2-7|-
CASSGQGGLEQYF
>TRBV7-7|TRBJ2-3|once
CASSPEPRGGQYF
>TRBV30|TRBJ2-1|-
CAWSQLSGEQFF
>TRBV2|TRBJ2-3|-
CASSEARQGSTDTQYF
>TRBV6-5|TRBJ2-7|-
CASSYSNSGVEQYF
>TRBV11-3|TRBJ2-7|-
CASSLGSVSGSYEQYF
>TRBV27|TRBJ1-6|large
CASPHPFPTGINSPLHF
>TRBV19|TRBJ2-3|once
CASSIIGGATLDTQYF
>TRBV5-1|TRBJ2-5|-
CASSPRTGLYQETQYF
>TRBV6-1|TRBJ1-2|-
CASSESGHGGGYTF
>TRBV5-4|TRBJ1-4|once
CASSSGTGEEKLFF
>TRBV30|TRBJ2-5|once
CAWSVGGRETQYF
>TRBV19|TRBJ2-6|-
CASNTPSSGANVLTF
>TRBV5-1|TRBJ2-1|-
CASSGLAGNYNEQFF
>TRBV7-8|TRBJ2-4|once
CASSPSSLAKNIQYF
>TRBV11-2|TRBJ2-7|-
CASSAAGTPVPYEQYF
>TRBV7-9|TRBJ2-2|-
CASSSDDRGELFF
>TRBV2|TRBJ2-1|-
CASRLGLAGGRNEQFF
>TRBV6-5|TRBJ1-2|-
CASSYSWDNYGYTF
>TRBV2|TRBJ1-4|-
CASSEGQDRMWGLFF
>TRBV27|TRBJ2-3|-
CASRVTGPRTDTQYF
>TRBV7-9|TRBJ2-3|-
CASSERTGRWIGTDTQYF
>TRBV19|TRBJ1-1|-
CASSPRTQEDTEAFF
>TRBV19|TRBJ1-1|-
CASSGRQGAYTEAFF
>TRBV29-1|TRBJ2-5|-
CSVLRYLKETQYF
>TRBV2|TRBJ1-2|-
CASTAYGYTF
>TRBV5-4|TRBJ2-1|few
CASSQIPGLAGDEQFF
>TRBV9|TRBJ1-1|-
CASSVAVGVTEAFF
>TRBV7-6|TRBJ2-6|-
CASSGGPGANVLTF
>TRBV29-1|TRBJ2-1|once
CSVQRGTAYNEQFF
>TRBV30|TRBJ1-4|-
CAWSNTRQAGVFF
>TRBV2|TRBJ2-3|-
CASIRWPSGGPSTDTQYF
>TRBV6-6|TRBJ1-2|-
CASTLQGKYGYTF
>TRBV19|TRBJ2-4|-
CASSNSGGAGNIQYF
>TRBV7-2|TRBJ2-3|-
CASSPRASGGATDTQYF
>TRBV5-1|TRBJ1-1|-
CASSPLGQQVRGSEAFF
>TRBV7-9|TRBJ2-1|-
CASSFTGLAGGPTSNEQFF
>TRBV6-1|TRBJ2-2|-
CASTLGGETGELFF
>TRBV4-1|TRBJ2-5|-
CASSQGGRAQETQYF
>TRBV10-1|TRBJ1-1|-
CASRRRQTPKDTEAFF
>TRBV5-4|TRBJ2-3|-
CASSAGTDTQYF
>TRBV25-1|TRBJ1-2|once
CASSAAGATDGYTF
>TRBV30|TRBJ1-6|-
CAWSVAVLSNSPLHF
>TRBV6-4|TRBJ2-3|-
CASSESWTGAITDTQYF
>TRBV9|TRBJ1-3|-
CASSDYGRGSGNTIYF
>TRBV13|TRBJ2-5|-
CASSLGSETQYF
>TRBV28|TRBJ1-1|-
CASRKGTGGLAFF
>TRBV19|TRBJ1-6|once
CASSATGARGSYNSPLHF
>TRBV2|TRBJ1-2|-
CASSGELRDGYTF
>TRBV7-9|TRBJ2-3|-
CASSFETDTQYF
>TRBV11-2|TRBJ1-1|-
CASSLRGRGTEAFF